The present TCR beta chain was sequenced within a study of monozygotic twins with inflammatory bowel disease. Study-wide results and limits: Among patients, repertoires may have gained variability from differing immunosuppressive treatments. IBD patients exhibited fewer clonotypes shared with other individuals than healthy twins, particularly with disease activity.

Every TCR library drew on about 3,700 ng of total RNA. For each CDR3 protein, TCRdb gives one entry from its re-call of the 5' RACE reads, without DNA. This sample lists over 200,000 distinct CDR3 sequences; its ten largest clones have under 8.5%. About this clonotype: No antigen is known for it.

Blood was collected, more than 2 ml per donor. The sequenced sample was blood. The source is a human donor with ulcerative colitis or Crohn's disease, or a healthy co-twin of an affected twin (not recorded which).

The CDR3 loop reads CSATRTSGSQETQYF. The J gene is TRBJ2-5, the V gene TRBV20-1; TCRdb gives TRBD2 as the D gene, but with no DNA this cannot be confirmed. Germline V gene lookup returns CDR1 DFQATT and CDR2 SNEGSKA (reference sequence). The CDR3 length is 15 residues.